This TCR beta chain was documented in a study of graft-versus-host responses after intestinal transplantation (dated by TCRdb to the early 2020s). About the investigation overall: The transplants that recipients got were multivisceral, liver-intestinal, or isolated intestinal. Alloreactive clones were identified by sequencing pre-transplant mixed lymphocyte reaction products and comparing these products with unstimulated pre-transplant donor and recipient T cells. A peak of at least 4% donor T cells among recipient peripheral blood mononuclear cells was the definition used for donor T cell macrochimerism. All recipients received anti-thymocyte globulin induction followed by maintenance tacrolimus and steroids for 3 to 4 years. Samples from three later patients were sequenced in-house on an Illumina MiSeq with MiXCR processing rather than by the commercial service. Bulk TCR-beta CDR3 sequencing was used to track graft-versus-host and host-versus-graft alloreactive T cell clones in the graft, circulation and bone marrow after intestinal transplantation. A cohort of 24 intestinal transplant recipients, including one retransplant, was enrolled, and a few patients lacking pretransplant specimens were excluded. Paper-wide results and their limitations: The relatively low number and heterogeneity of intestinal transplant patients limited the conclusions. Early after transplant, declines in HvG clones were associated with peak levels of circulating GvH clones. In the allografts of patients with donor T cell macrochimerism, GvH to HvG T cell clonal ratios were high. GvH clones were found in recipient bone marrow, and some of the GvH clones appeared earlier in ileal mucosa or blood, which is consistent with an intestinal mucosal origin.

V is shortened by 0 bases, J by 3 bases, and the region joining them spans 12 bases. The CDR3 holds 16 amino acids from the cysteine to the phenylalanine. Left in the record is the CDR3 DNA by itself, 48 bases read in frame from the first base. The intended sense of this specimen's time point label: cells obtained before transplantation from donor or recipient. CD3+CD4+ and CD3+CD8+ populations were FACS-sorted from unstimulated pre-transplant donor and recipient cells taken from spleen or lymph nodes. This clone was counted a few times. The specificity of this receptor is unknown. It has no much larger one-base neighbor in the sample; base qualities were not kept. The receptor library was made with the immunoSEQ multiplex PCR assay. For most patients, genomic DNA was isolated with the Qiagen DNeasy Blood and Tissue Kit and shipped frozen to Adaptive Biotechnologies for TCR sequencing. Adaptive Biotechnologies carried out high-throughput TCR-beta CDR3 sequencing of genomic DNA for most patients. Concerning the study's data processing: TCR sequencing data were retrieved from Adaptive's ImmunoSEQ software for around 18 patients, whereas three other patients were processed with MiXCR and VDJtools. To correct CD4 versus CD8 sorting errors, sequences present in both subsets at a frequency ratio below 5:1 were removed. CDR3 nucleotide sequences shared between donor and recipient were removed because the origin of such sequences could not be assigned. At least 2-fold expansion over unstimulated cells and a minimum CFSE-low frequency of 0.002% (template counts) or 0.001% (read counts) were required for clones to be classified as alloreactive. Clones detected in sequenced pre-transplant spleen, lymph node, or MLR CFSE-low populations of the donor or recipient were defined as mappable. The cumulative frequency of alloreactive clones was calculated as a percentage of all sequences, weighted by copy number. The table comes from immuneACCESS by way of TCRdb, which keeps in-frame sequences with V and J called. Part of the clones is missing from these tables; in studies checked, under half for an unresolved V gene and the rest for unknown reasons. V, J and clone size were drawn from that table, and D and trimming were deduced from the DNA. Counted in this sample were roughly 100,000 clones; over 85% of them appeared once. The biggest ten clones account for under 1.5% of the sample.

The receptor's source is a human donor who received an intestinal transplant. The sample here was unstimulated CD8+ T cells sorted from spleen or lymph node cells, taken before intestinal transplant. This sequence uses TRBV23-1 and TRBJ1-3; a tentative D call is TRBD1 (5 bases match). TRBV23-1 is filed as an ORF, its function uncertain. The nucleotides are TGCGCCAGCAGTCAATCGAACAGGATGCATGGAAACACCATATATTTT. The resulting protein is CASSQSNRMHGNTIYF.